This T cell receptor (beta chain) was identified in a study of cytomegalovirus exposure and HLA in healthy donors. Findings and caveats of the study: The study flagged about 150 TCR beta chains as cytomegalovirus-associated. The authors excluded some V segments, including TRBV6-2 and TRBV6-3, as indistinguishable.

This PCR relied on a set of 60 Vbeta primers and 13 Jbeta primers. The data were produced by immunoSEQ multiplex PCR, yet TCRdb's version contains in-frame clones alone and is incomplete. The sample has 95,000 to 100,000 clones; more than 70% are singletons. V was clipped by 3 bases and J by 2 bases, with 5 bases between them. The CDR3 is made up of 13 amino acids. Germline V lookup: CDR1 SGHTA, CDR2 FQGTGA. On this clone: The antigen is unknown.

The TCR originated in a man under 40 in good health and CMV-seronegative. Sequenced: PBMCs. V gene TRBV7-3 combines with J gene TRBJ2-1; no definite D call. The CDR3 DNA follows: TGTGCCAGCAGCTTTACAACCTACAATGAGCAGTTCTTC. The encoded protein is CASSFTTYNEQFF.